Shown below are 18 T cell receptor beta chains from a single sample sequenced in a study of T cells in Graves' hyperthyroidism and ophthalmopathy. Researchers took RNA transcripts and amplified the TCR beta CDR3 regions from them. HTBI primers were used for first-round RT-PCR of the TCR CDR3. TCRdb re-called the multiplex PCR reads with MiXCR, one entry per CDR3 protein. The sample shows about 740,000 distinct CDR3 sequences, 12% to 15% of them seen only once. The material sequenced was blood. The receptors were sampled from a woman aged 18-29 years with Graves' hyperthyroidism.

The chain combines TRBV10-3 with TRBJ1-2; D gene uncertain. The V end lost 0 bases, the J end lost 6 bases, and 17 bases lay between the germline ends. This CDR3 has 16 amino acids. Germline CDR1 and CDR2: ENHRY and SYGVKD. CDR3 sequence reads: CAISESPRSLADGYTF. As DNA, the CDR3 is TGTGCCATCAGTGAGTCTCCTCGGAGTTTGGCGGATGGCTACACCTTC.

This clonotype was seen only a few times. J is TRBJ2-7 and V is TRBV6-1; D is tentatively TRBD1 or TRBD2 (5 bases each). This CDR3 contains 13 residues. CDR1 and CDR2 (germline): MNHNS, SASEGT. The ends were cut back, 10 bases at V and 2 bases at J, with 15 bases in the middle. In DNA, the CDR3 is TGTGCCATCTCAGGGTGGGGAGCCTACGAGCAGTACTTC. The encoded protein is CAISGWGAYEQYF.

The table lists this clonotype with many counts. The chain is built from TRBV11-3 and TRBJ2-1, with 13 nucleotides matching TRBD2. CDR3 length: 19 residues. Trimming took 6 bases from V and 3 from J; bases not matched to a gene: 14. The V gene's germline CDR1 is SGHNT and CDR2 YENEEA. The CDR3 is CASSNSGLAGIEYYNEQFF. The CDR3 coding sequence is TGTGCCAGCAGTAATTCGGGACTAGCGGGAATAGAATACTACAATGAGCAGTTCTTC.

This clonotype was observed many times. The chain combines TRBV20-1 with TRBJ1-4; possibly TRBD1 for D (5 bases). Germline-derived CDR1 and CDR2 are DFQATT and SNEGSKA (reference sequence). The germline V and J ends were trimmed by 0 bases and 5 bases, with 10 bases remaining between them. The CDR3 is 14 residues long. The CDR3 bases are TGCAGTGCTAGAGAGGGGACGCGGAATGAAAAACTGTTTTTT. Protein: CSAREGTRNEKLFF.

The V call is TRBV7-2, the J call TRBJ2-1, with 8 nucleotides matching TRBD2. CDR1 is SGHTA, CDR2 FQGNSA, per germline. This CDR3 spans 13 amino acids. The V segment lost 5 bases and the J segment 10 bases; nucleotides outside the gene matches: 7. The CDR3 region has the DNA TGTGCCAGCAGCCTGCTAGCGGGCGGCGAGCAGTTCTTC. This sequence encodes CASSLLAGGEQFF.

This clonotype was seen repeatedly, ten times or more. The chain uses TRBV30 and TRBJ2-3; D not resolved. This CDR3 has 11 residues. With 4 bases removed from V and 7 bases from J, the gap between germline ends came to 9 bases. Germline CDR1 reads GTSNPN; CDR2 reads SVGIG (reference sequence). The CDR3 loop reads CAWMDHYTQYF. The DNA for the CDR3 is TGTGCCTGGATGGACCACTATACGCAGTATTTT.

This clonotype was observed at least ten times. This chain links TRBV5-1 with TRBJ2-1; D is possibly TRBD2 (7 bases). Trimming cost V 4 bases and J 6 bases, with 23 bases left between them. CDR1 is SGHRS and CDR2 is YFSETQ in the germline V gene. The CDR3 is made up of 17 amino acids. The CDR3 nucleotides read TGCGCCAGCAGCCTGGCGGGGGCCGGGACATTGAGCAATGAGCAGTTCTTC. Translated, it gives CASSLAGAGTLSNEQFF.

This clonotype occurred many times. The chain carries TRBV5-8 and TRBJ2-3; D possibly corresponds to TRBD1 (6 bases). The CDR3 sequence is 16 residues long. Germline V gene lookup returns CDR1 SGHTS and CDR2 YDEGEE. V lost 4 bases and J 5 bases, leaving 20 bases between the germline ends. The DNA of the CDR3 is TGTGCCAGCAGCCCTCCGGGATCCCTAGGGGGAGATACGCAGTATTTT. Amino acid sequence: CASSPPGSLGGDTQYF. Looking up the rest from reference TRBV5-8 and TRBJ2-3 gives the full variable domain: EAGVTQSPTHLIKTRGQQATLRCSPISGHTSVYWYQQALGLGLQFLLWYDEGEERNRGNFPPRFSGRQFPNYSSELNVNALELEDSALYLCASSPPGSLGGDTQYFGPGTRLTVL.

This sequence joins TRBV12-3 or TRBV12-4 and TRBJ1-1; TRBD1 might be the D (5 bases). The germline V and J ends were trimmed by 1 base and 5 bases, with 14 bases remaining between them. The CDR3 length is 15 residues. The chain's CDR3 is CASSLDGIGGTEAFF. The CDR3 DNA sequence: TGTGCCAGCAGTTTAGACGGAATTGGGGGGACTGAAGCTTTCTTT.

This chain connects TRBV2 to TRBJ2-7; 15 bases are shared with TRBD2. This CDR3 comprises 14 residues. J gave up 6 bases and V 8 bases, and 5 bases lay outside the gene matches. Germline loops: CDR1 SNHLY, CDR2 FYNNEI. The CDR3 loop reads CASGRTSGRVEQYF. For the CDR3, the DNA is TGTGCCAGCGGTCGGACTAGCGGGAGGGTCGAGCAGTACTTC.

This clonotype was observed a few times. J is TRBJ2-5 and V is TRBV28; D remains unclear. Trimming cost V 4 bases and J 0 bases, with 12 bases left between them. Germline V gene sequence: CDR1 MDHEN, CDR2 SYDVKM. This CDR3 has 15 residues. In nucleotides, the CDR3 is TGTGCCAGCAGTTATAGCATCTCGTACCAAGAGACCCAGTACTTC. Translated: CASSYSISYQETQYF.

This clonotype was seen a handful of times. The V call is TRBV7-6, the J call TRBJ1-1, with 7 bases fitting TRBD1. The V segment lost 5 bases and the J segment 4 bases; nucleotides outside the gene matches: 13. CDR1 is SGHVS and CDR2 is FNYEAQ in the germline V gene. The CDR3 spans 16 residues. The CDR3 sequence: CASSLVGTGVGTEAFF. The CDR3 DNA reads as TGTGCCAGCAGCCTAGTGGGTACAGGGGTAGGCACTGAAGCTTTCTTT.

There are many counts of this clonotype. The chain links TRBV4-2 to TRBJ1-6, with 7 bases that match TRBD1. V gave up 1 base and J gave up 12 bases; unmatched junction bases: 3. CDR1 and CDR2 from the germline V gene are LGHNA and YNFKEQ. The CDR3 extends over 13 amino acids. The CDR3 nucleotides read TGTGCCAGCAGCCAAGGGGACAGCCGACCCCTCCACTTT. Its protein product is CASSQGDSRPLHF.

This clonotype occurred a few times. The rearrangement uses TRBV5-6 and TRBJ1-3; the D is unclear. Germline values: CDR1 SGHDT, CDR2 YYEEEE. The CDR3 length is 13 residues. V shed 2 bases and J shed 7 bases, with 10 bases lying between them. CDR3 sequence: CASSFPLGNTIYF. The DNA for the CDR3 is TGTGCCAGCAGCTTCCCCCTGGGGAACACCATATATTTT.

The chain links TRBV7-2 to TRBJ2-7, with a weak D call TRBD2 (5 bases). From germline, CDR1 is SGHTA and CDR2 FQGNSA. V was clipped by 4 bases and J by 4 bases, with 11 bases between them. This CDR3 region has 13 residues. The CDR3 DNA is TGTGCCAGCAGCTATGGAGGCCTGTACGAGCAGTACTTC. As protein: CASSYGGLYEQYF. Complete variable domain (other parts from reference TRBV7-2 and TRBJ2-7): GAGVSQSPSNKVTEKGKDVELRCDPISGHTALYWYRQSLGQGLEFLIYFQGNSAPDKSGLPSDRFSAERTGGSVSTLTIQRTQQEDSAVYLCASSYGGLYEQYFGPGTRLTVT.

This clonotype was seen at least ten times. This sequence joins TRBV7-2 and TRBJ1-1; D not certain. In germline, CDR1 is SGHTA, CDR2 FQGNSA. The CDR3 has 14 amino acids. The V end was cut by 5 bases, the J end by 2 bases, with 12 bases between. The CDR3 reads CASSPDFRNTEAFF. The CDR3 DNA reads TGTGCCAGCAGCCCAGACTTTCGCAACACTGAAGCTTTCTTT.

This clonotype was found many times. The V and J genes are TRBV10-3 and TRBJ2-1; 9 positions agree with TRBD2. The CDR3 extends over 17 amino acids. With V trimmed by 7 bases and J by 2 bases, 12 bases remained unmatched. Germline V CDR1 and CDR2: ENHRY, SYGVKD. The CDR3 sequence: CAITPGLTSGPYNEQFF. In DNA form, the CDR3 reads TGTGCCATCACCCCGGGGTTGACTAGCGGACCCTACAATGAGCAGTTCTTC.

In its sample, this clonotype was seen many times. The chain couples TRBV30 to TRBJ1-1; D is perhaps TRBD1 (6 bases). The V gene lost 3 bases and the J gene lost 4 bases, with 9 bases spanning the gap. Per the germline V gene, CDR1 is GTSNPN and CDR2 is SVGIG (reference sequence). The CDR3 is 12 amino acids. CDR3 sequence: CAWSAGATEAFF. DNA of the CDR3: TGTGCCTGGAGCGCGGGGGCCACTGAAGCTTTCTTT. Variable domain in full (rest from reference TRBV30 and TRBJ1-1): SQTIHQWPATLVQPVGSPLSLECTVEGTSNPNLYWYRQAAGRGLQLLFYSVGIGQISSEVPQNLSASRPQDRQFILSSKKLLLSDSGFYLCAWSAGATEAFFGQGTRLTVV.